The 22 T cell receptor beta chains presented below share a single source sample, sequenced in a study of vaccination effects on CD4 cells after COVID-19. With around ten days of culture completed, CD4+ T cells were isolated. These TCRs are of unknown antigen specificity. TCRdb's table, derived via immunoSEQ multiplex PCR, lists solely in-frame clones and lacks some. The sample contains more than 50,000 clones, approximately 80% of which appear only once. The material was CD4+ T cells from PBMCs cultured without peptide, obtained before COVID-19 vaccination. These TCRs come from a human donor who received a COVID-19 vaccine.

The CDR3 region is CAGASKTGLNTEAFF. The CDR3 nucleotides read TGTGCTGGTGCGTCTAAAACAGGGTTGAACACTGAAGCTTTCTTT. V usage is TRBV30 and J usage is TRBJ1-1, with a possible D match to TRBD1 (6 bases). The V gene's germline CDR1 is GTSNPN and CDR2 SVGIG (reference sequence). The CDR3 spans 15 residues. Together with reference TRBV30 and TRBJ1-1, the CDR3 gives the full variable domain: SQTIHQWPATLVQPVGSPLSLECTVEGTSNPNLYWYRQAAGRGLQLLFYSVGIGQISSEVPQNLSASRPQDRQFILSSKKLLLSDSGFYLCAGASKTGLNTEAFFGQGTRLTVV.

The rearrangement uses TRBV4-1 and TRBJ1-6; D is undetermined. Trimming stripped 8 bases from V and 5 bases from J, with 13 bases between. Germline V gene lookup returns CDR1 MGHRA and CDR2 YSYEKL. CDR3 length equals 14 residues. Here the CDR3 reads CASSPGPDNSPLHF. CDR3 DNA sequence: TGCGCCAGCTCCCCCGGGCCGGATAATTCACCCCTCCACTTT.

The chain carries TRBV24-1 and TRBJ1-5, with a possible D match to TRBD1 (6 bases). The CDR3 covers 14 residues. Germline CDR1 is KGHDR and CDR2 is SFDVKD. Trimming stripped 7 bases from V and 7 bases from J, with 16 bases between. CDR3 in DNA: TGTGCCACCAGCCAGGGGTTGGGTACGCAGCCCCAGCATTTT. Its translation: CATSQGLGTQPQHF.

The J gene is TRBJ2-2, the V gene TRBV10-3, with 8 nucleotides matching TRBD2. This CDR3 contains 14 residues. Germline V gives CDR1 ENHRY, CDR2 SYGVKD. After removal of 5 bases from V and 8 bases from J, the junction contained 7 bases not matched to a gene. The CDR3 loop is CAISSTSVSGELFF. Written as DNA, the CDR3 is TGTGCCATCAGTTCGACTAGCGTATCAGGGGAGCTGTTTTTT.

The chain combines TRBV27 with TRBJ1-4, with D perhaps TRBD1 (6 bases). This CDR3 is 16 amino acids long. Germline lookup yields CDR1 MNHEY and CDR2 SMNVEV (reference sequence). V dropped 1 base and J dropped 4 bases, with 13 bases sitting between them. CDR3 sequence (DNA): TGTGCCAGCAGTTTATGGGCGACAGGCCTTAATGAAAAACTGTTTTTT. Its translation is CASSLWATGLNEKLFF.

This clone was counted once. The CDR3 here is CASSQGGDTEAFF. Here the CDR3 DNA reads TGTGCCAGCAGCCAGGGTGGGGACACTGAAGCTTTCTTT. The V gene is TRBV3-1 (or the pseudogene TRBV3-2), the J gene TRBJ1-1; D ambiguous. The CDR3 length is 13 residues. Per the germline V gene, CDR1 is LGHDT and CDR2 is YNNKEL (reference sequence). Trimming removed 3 bases from V and 3 bases from J, with 8 bases in between.

The sample holds one count of this clone. The V and J genes are TRBV5-4 and TRBJ2-5; 7 positions agree with TRBD2. The CDR3 is 13 residues long. J lost 4 bases, V lost 2 bases, and 2 bases had no gene match. Germline values: CDR1 SGHNT, CDR2 YYREEE (reference sequence). The CDR3 coding sequence is TGTGCCAGCAGCTTACCGGGGGGAGAGACCCAGTACTTC. It codes for CASSLPGGETQYF.

The genes are TRBV5-8 and TRBJ1-4; TRBD1 aligns across 8 bases. J lost 8 bases, V lost 1 base, and 4 bases had no gene match. The CDR3 totals 14 residues. Germline V gene data show CDR1 as SGHTS and CDR2 as YDEGEE. The DNA for the CDR3 is TGTGCCAGCAGCTTGCAGGGGGCGGGAGAAAAACTGTTTTTT. This sequence encodes CASSLQGAGEKLFF.

The CDR3 spells CASSQRGTSVNEQFF. The CDR3 DNA sequence: TGTGCCAGCAGCCAGAGAGGTACCTCCGTTAATGAGCAGTTCTTC. The V call is TRBV14, the J call TRBJ2-1; D remains ambiguous. V lost 3 bases to trimming and J lost 7 bases, with 16 bases between them. The CDR3 is 15 amino acids. Germline V gene data show CDR1 as SGHDN and CDR2 as FVKESK.

CDR3 sequence (DNA): TGCGCCAGCAGCCTGGTCGGGACTGCCGGCACAGATACGCAGTATTTT. Protein sequence: CASSLVGTAGTDTQYF. The chain employs TRBV4-1 and TRBJ2-3; TRBD2 is a possible D gene (6 bases). There are 16 residues in the CDR3. Germline CDR1 is MGHRA and CDR2 is YSYEKL. The V and J ends lost 4 bases and 1 base respectively, with 15 bases between them.

J is TRBJ1-2 and V is TRBV3-1 (or the pseudogene TRBV3-2); D is unclear. The CDR3 runs to 14 residues. CDR1 and CDR2 (germline): LGHDT, YNNKEL (reference sequence). Between the trimmed V and J ends, which lost 5 bases and 5 bases, there was a span of 15 bases. CDR3 in amino acids: CASSYEQWKYGYTF. The DNA for the CDR3 is TGTGCCAGCAGCTACGAGCAGTGGAAGTATGGCTACACCTTC.

This chain connects TRBV5-1 to TRBJ2-3, with D hard to call. Germline assignment: CDR1 SGHRS and CDR2 YFSETQ. With 0 bases removed from V and 4 bases from J, the gap between germline ends came to 9 bases. The CDR3 contains 14 residues. Here the CDR3 DNA reads TGCGCCAGCAGCTTGGGGGTAGGATCAGATACGCAGTATTTT. Its protein product is CASSLGVGSDTQYF.

The rearrangement joins TRBV5-1 to TRBJ1-3; D is unclear. Trimming removed 0 bases from V and 0 bases from J, with 4 bases in between. The CDR3 is made up of 14 amino acids. Germline loops: CDR1 SGHRS, CDR2 YFSETQ. The CDR3, as DNA: TGCGCCAGCAGCTTGGGACCCTCTGGAAACACCATATATTTT. Its protein is CASSLGPSGNTIYF.

This chain links TRBV6-2 or TRBV6-3 with TRBJ2-3, with D perhaps matching TRBD1 (5 bases). Germline CDR1 reads MNHEY; CDR2 reads SVGEGT. The CDR3 has 17 amino acids. V lost 0 bases and J lost 0, with 13 bases in between. The CDR3 sequence: CASSYSWQGFSTDTQYF. The CDR3 DNA follows: TGTGCCAGCAGTTACTCCTGGCAGGGCTTTAGCACAGATACGCAGTATTTT.

There are a few counts of this clone. The chain carries TRBV6-5 and TRBJ1-2, with no clear D. The germline gives CDR1 MNHEY, CDR2 SVGAGI. CDR3 length: 11 amino acids. The ends were cut back, 6 bases at V and 5 bases at J, with 7 bases in the middle. In DNA, the CDR3 is TGTGCCAGCAGATCGGGGTATGGCTACACCTTC. This codes for CASRSGYGYTF.

V usage is TRBV7-8 and J usage is TRBJ1-2; 9 bases fit TRBD1. Germline CDR1 and CDR2: SGHVS and FQNEAQ. V lost 1 base and J lost 7; bases outside the gene matches: 4. The CDR3 has 14 amino acids. The CDR3 DNA reads as TGTGCCAGCAGCTTAGTCGACAGGGGGTTTGGCTACACCTTC. It is translated as CASSLVDRGFGYTF.

This clone has more than one count but fewer than ten. The chain combines TRBV7-9 with TRBJ2-1, with 8 bases that match TRBD1. Germline V gene data show CDR1 as SEHNR and CDR2 as FQNEAQ (reference sequence). V lost 3 bases to trimming and J lost 3 bases; unmatched junction nucleotides: 1. The CDR3 runs 14 residues. The CDR3 loop is CASSFGQGYNEQFF. CDR3 coding DNA: TGTGCCAGCAGCTTTGGACAGGGCTACAATGAGCAGTTCTTC.

The chain has TRBV1 and TRBJ2-1; TRBD2 is the table's D call and was not checked against the DNA. TRBV1 is classified as a pseudogene. The CDR3 extends over 15 amino acids. The CDR3 nucleotides are TGCACCAGCAGCTCCAAGACTCCTCAGACGAATGAGCAGTTCTTC. This encodes CTSSSKTPQTNEQFF.

The chain links TRBV28 to TRBJ2-3; 7 nucleotides match TRBD2. V dropped 6 bases and J dropped 2; count of bases not matched to a gene: 11. The CDR3 loop spans 16 amino acids. From germline, CDR1 is MDHEN and CDR2 SYDVKM. The CDR3 bases are TGTGCCAGCAGACATTCCGGGACTATCCCCACAGATACGCAGTATTTT. Amino acids: CASRHSGTIPTDTQYF. Supplemented by reference TRBV28 and TRBJ2-3, the full variable domain reads DVKVTQSSRYLVKRTGEKVFLECVQDMDHENMFWYRQDPGLGLRLIYFSYDVKMKEKGDIPEGYSVSREKKERFSLILESASTNQTSMYLCASRHSGTIPTDTQYFGPGTRLTVL.

The rearrangement uses TRBV5-1 and TRBJ1-3; TRBD1 agrees at 10 bases. From germline, CDR1 is SGHRS and CDR2 YFSETQ. The ends lost 0 bases at V and 4 bases at J; junction bases unmatched: 4. CDR3 length equals 16 residues. The CDR3 DNA is TGCGCCAGCAGCTTGGGACAGGGGGCGAGAGGAAACACCATATATTTT. This gives the protein CASSLGQGARGNTIYF. Complete variable domain (other parts from reference TRBV5-1 and TRBJ1-3): KAGVTQTPRYLIKTRGQQVTLSCSPISGHRSVSWYQQTPGQGLQFLFEYFSETQRNKGNFPGRFSGRQFSNSRSEMNVSTLELGDSALYLCASSLGQGARGNTIYFGEGSWLTVV.

The chain carries TRBV6-5 and TRBJ1-6; D is unclear. CDR1 is MNHEY, CDR2 SVGAGI, per germline. Between the trimmed V and J ends, which lost 1 base and 7 bases, there was a span of 14 bases. The CDR3 covers 16 residues. CDR3 residues: CASSYWTAPFNSPLHF. DNA of the CDR3: TGTGCCAGCAGTTACTGGACGGCTCCTTTCAATTCACCCCTCCACTTT.

CDR3 DNA: TGTGCCAGCAGCGCTACAGGTTATGACACAGATACGCAGTATTTT. Amino acids: CASSATGYDTDTQYF. The chain couples TRBV6-4 to TRBJ2-3; perhaps TRBD1 as D (5 bases). Looked up from germline, CDR1 is MRHNA and CDR2 is SNTAGT. V was shortened by 6 bases and J by 2 bases, with 15 bases between the two germline ends. The CDR3 runs 15 residues.